One sample yielded the 27 T cell receptor beta chains listed below, sequenced in a study of cytomegalovirus exposure and HLA in healthy donors. PCR employed 60 Vbeta and 13 Jbeta primers. TCRdb keeps only in-frame clones here, not all; method: immunoSEQ multiplex PCR. The sample records 85,000 to 100,000 clones, under 80% being singletons. The sequencing sample was made of PBMCs. The receptors derive from a human donor in good health.

V gene TRBV11-2 combines with J gene TRBJ2-5; TRBD1 might be the D (5 bases). CDR1 is SGHAT and CDR2 is FQNNGV in the germline V gene. The V end was cut by 4 bases, the J end by 4 bases, with 19 bases between. This CDR3 comprises 16 residues. The CDR3 nucleotides are TGTGCCAGCAGCTCCCAGTCAGGGTTTGTACGAGAGACCCAGTACTTC. Its protein is CASSSQSGFVRETQYF.

The genes are TRBV19 and TRBJ2-2; 13 positions agree with TRBD2. Trimming at V came to 4 bases and at J to 4 bases, leaving 9 bases not matched to a gene. The CDR3 length is 18 residues. The germline V gene encodes CDR1 LNHDA and CDR2 SQIVND (reference sequence). CDR3 protein: CASSRILAGGPITGELFF. In DNA, the CDR3 is TGTGCCAGTAGTAGAATACTAGCGGGAGGGCCTATCACCGGGGAGCTGTTTTTT. The full variable domain, in which reference TRBV19 and TRBJ2-2 provide the parts outside the CDR3, is DGGITQSPKYLFRKEGQNVTLSCEQNLNHDAMYWYRQDPGQGLRLIYYSQIVNDFQKGDIAEGYSVSREKKESFPLTVTSAQKNPTAFYLCASSRILAGGPITGELFFGEGSRLTVL.

V gene TRBV19 combines with J gene TRBJ1-6, with 8 nucleotides matching TRBD1. V was clipped by 7 bases and J by 0 bases; unmatched bases: 11. Germline assignment: CDR1 LNHDA and CDR2 SQIVND (reference sequence). This CDR3 has 18 amino acids. CDR3 loop: CASTSTGGSSSYNSPLHF. CDR3 coding DNA: TGTGCCAGTACATCTACAGGGGGATCAAGCTCCTATAATTCACCCCTCCACTTT. The full variable domain, rest sourced from reference TRBV19 and TRBJ1-6, is DGGITQSPKYLFRKEGQNVTLSCEQNLNHDAMYWYRQDPGQGLRLIYYSQIVNDFQKGDIAEGYSVSREKKESFPLTVTSAQKNPTAFYLCASTSTGGSSSYNSPLHFGNGTRLTVT.

This clone was found once. The chain joins TRBV4-2 to TRBJ1-2, with 9 bases identical to TRBD1. This CDR3 spans 15 amino acids. Germline V gives CDR1 LGHNA, CDR2 YNFKEQ. V was clipped by 1 base and J by 8 bases; unmatched bases: 8. The CDR3 DNA reads TGTGCCAGCAGCCAAGGAGGGACAGGGAACGGGGGCTACACCTTC. It is translated as CASSQGGTGNGGYTF.

In DNA form, the CDR3 reads TGTGCCAGCAGTGAACCCCACGGGGAACTGTTTTTT. This gives the protein CASSEPHGELFF. The V and J genes are TRBV2 and TRBJ1-4, with D unclear. The CDR3 extends over 12 amino acids. In germline, CDR1 is SNHLY, CDR2 FYNNEI. Trimming pared 2 bases from V and 12 bases from J, leaving 10 bases between.

This chain joins TRBV5-1 and TRBJ2-6; 7 positions match TRBD1. J was trimmed by 0 bases and V by 4 bases; bases with no gene match: 4. This CDR3 contains 16 residues. Per the germline V gene, CDR1 is SGHRS and CDR2 is YFSETQ. The CDR3 spells CASSPGQNSGANVLTF. For the CDR3, the DNA is TGCGCCAGCAGCCCGGGACAGAACTCTGGGGCCAACGTCCTGACTTTC.

This clone was picked up a small number of times. This chain connects TRBV27 to TRBJ2-7, with 7 bases matching TRBD2. Trimming cost V 7 bases and J 0 bases; bases outside gene matches: 12. Germline V lookup: CDR1 MNHEY, CDR2 SMNVEV (reference sequence). The CDR3 is made up of 16 amino acids. The CDR3 region has the DNA TGTGCCAGCAACCCCGGGAGGAAGGGGAGCTCCTACGAGCAGTACTTC. It specifies CASNPGRKGSSYEQYF.

V gene TRBV20-1 combines with J gene TRBJ1-1; D is unclear. The germline V gene has CDR1 DFQATT and CDR2 SNEGSKA (reference sequence). The CDR3 covers 11 residues. The V end lost 2 bases, the J end lost 8 bases, and 9 bases lay between the germline ends. In DNA, the CDR3 is TGCAGTGCTAGACCAGTCTGGGAAGCTTTCTTT. It yields the protein CSARPVWEAFF.

The chain employs TRBV5-4 and TRBJ2-2; 11 nucleotides agree with TRBD1. This CDR3 has 14 residues. V was pared by 4 bases and J by 6 bases, with 2 bases of the junction left unmatched. Germline V gives CDR1 SGHNT, CDR2 YYREEE (reference sequence). The chain's CDR3 is CASSQDRGPGELFF. The CDR3 DNA reads TGTGCCAGCAGCCAGGACAGGGGGCCCGGGGAGCTGTTTTTT.

J is TRBJ1-1 and V is TRBV9, with TRBD1 matching 10 bases. V lost 0 bases and J lost 4; bases outside the gene matches: 3. Germline-derived CDR1 and CDR2 are SGDLS and YYNGEE. This CDR3 spans 15 amino acids. The CDR3 protein is CASSVGGQGSTEAFF. The CDR3 DNA reads as TGTGCCAGCAGCGTAGGGGGACAGGGGAGCACTGAAGCTTTCTTT.

The chain combines TRBV9 with TRBJ2-3; D possibly corresponds to TRBD2 (6 bases). Trimming removed 0 bases at V and 1 base at J, with 9 bases between. CDR3 size: 15 residues. CDR1 and CDR2 (germline): SGDLS, YYNGEE. The DNA of the CDR3 is TGTGCCAGCAGCGTAGCGGGGGTAGGCACAGATACGCAGTATTTT. Amino acid sequence: CASSVAGVGTDTQYF.

The gene calls are TRBV29-1 and TRBJ2-2, with D perhaps TRBD2 (5 bases). This CDR3 contains 10 residues. Germline CDR1 reads SQVTM; CDR2 reads ANQGSEA. The CDR3 DNA sequence: TGCAGTCGGGATCCCGGGGAGCTGTTTTTT. Protein: CSRDPGELFF.

The chain joins TRBV2 to TRBJ1-2, with TRBD1 identical over 8 bases. V shed 0 bases and J 6 bases; nucleotides not matched to a gene: 6. In germline, CDR1 is SNHLY, CDR2 FYNNEI. There are 15 residues in the CDR3. DNA for the CDR3: TGTGCCAGCAGTGAAGCCCGGACAGGGATCAATGGCTACACCTTC. Protein sequence: CASSEARTGINGYTF.

This clone is a singleton in its sample. This CDR3 is CASSADRIYGYTF. The CDR3 DNA reads as TGCGCCAGCAGCGCAGACAGAATCTATGGCTACACCTTC. The V call is TRBV5-1, the J call TRBJ1-2; maybe TRBD1 (5 bases). The CDR3 loop spans 13 amino acids. Trimming shortened V by 4 bases and J by 4 bases, and 11 bases separated the two germline ends. CDR1 and CDR2 from the germline V gene are SGHRS and YFSETQ.

The rearrangement joins TRBV6-5 to TRBJ1-2; D is possibly TRBD1 (6 bases). The CDR3 extends over 14 amino acids. The V end lost 6 bases, the J end lost 5 bases, and 16 bases lay between the germline ends. CDR1 MNHEY and CDR2 SVGAGI come from the germline V gene. In DNA, the CDR3 is TGTGCCAGCAGCAACCCGGACAGACAGTATGGCTACACCTTC. Translated, it gives CASSNPDRQYGYTF.

The chain combines TRBV5-6 with TRBJ2-4, with D possibly matching TRBD2 (6 bases). Germline CDR1 is SGHDT and CDR2 is YYEEEE. The CDR3 extends over 15 amino acids. V lost 3 bases and J 5 bases, leaving 15 bases between the germline ends. The CDR3 reads CASSSPRGNQNIQYF. The CDR3, as DNA: TGTGCCAGCAGCTCCCCCCGGGGGAACCAAAACATTCAGTACTTC.

This chain uses TRBV19 with TRBJ2-7; 11 bases are shared with TRBD2. The CDR3 is 14 residues long. Trimming took 3 bases from V and 3 from J; bases not matched to a gene: 1. Germline CDR1 is LNHDA and CDR2 is SQIVND (reference sequence). CDR3 amino acids: CASSITSGSYEQYF. The CDR3 DNA follows: TGTGCCAGTAGTATCACTAGCGGGAGCTACGAGCAGTACTTC.

The genes are TRBV12-5 and TRBJ2-2, with 11 nucleotides matching TRBD2. V shed 2 bases and J 3 bases; nucleotides not matched to a gene: 11. The CDR3 has 19 residues. Germline V gives CDR1 LGHNT, CDR2 FRNRAP. The CDR3 protein is CASGLTSSTSGMYTGELFF. The CDR3 bases are TGTGCTAGTGGTTTGACGTCTTCGACTAGCGGGATGTACACCGGGGAGCTGTTTTTT.

This clone was counted between two and nine times. The V and J genes are TRBV5-1 and TRBJ2-7; 9 bases line up with TRBD1. This CDR3 comprises 16 residues. V lost 5 bases to trimming and J lost 5 bases; unmatched junction nucleotides: 14. Germline V lookup: CDR1 SGHRS, CDR2 YFSETQ. The CDR3 DNA is TGCGCCAGCAGTCCTTCTTCCGGGACAGGGTTACACGAGCAGTACTTC. It yields the protein CASSPSSGTGLHEQYF.

The CDR3 region is CASRPRTSPWGEQYF. The CDR3 bases are TGTGCCAGCAGGCCCCGGACTTCTCCGTGGGGCGAGCAGTACTTC. V gene TRBV6-5 combines with J gene TRBJ2-7; a weak D match, TRBD2 (5 bases). The germline V gene encodes CDR1 MNHEY and CDR2 SVGAGI. The CDR3 covers 15 residues. Trimming took 6 bases from V and 6 from J, leaving 21 bases between them.

CDR3 protein: CASSPRAGESAGELFF. DNA for the CDR3: TGTGCCAGCAGCCCAAGGGCGGGAGAGTCGGCCGGGGAGCTGTTTTTT. The chain links TRBV9 to TRBJ2-2; 7 bases are shared with TRBD2. V shed 4 bases, J shed 6 bases, and the junction held 12 bases outside the gene matches. CDR1 is SGDLS, CDR2 YYNGEE, per germline. This CDR3 spans 16 amino acids.

The chain has TRBV7-9 and TRBJ2-3; D unclear. Trimming stripped 5 bases from V and 2 bases from J, with 11 bases between. Germline V CDR1 and CDR2: SEHNR, FQNEAQ (reference sequence). This CDR3 is 14 amino acids long. Here the CDR3 DNA reads TGTGCCAGCAGCCCTTATATTAACACAGATACGCAGTATTTT. It specifies CASSPYINTDTQYF.

This chain uses TRBV18 with TRBJ2-7; 10 bases align to TRBD1. With 4 bases clipped from V and 1 base from J, the junction kept 1 base outside the gene matches. CDR3 length: 14 residues. Germline CDR1 is KGHSH and CDR2 is LQKENI. The CDR3 DNA sequence: TGTGCCAGCTCACGGGACAGGGGATCCTACGAGCAGTACTTC. This encodes CASSRDRGSYEQYF.

The chain combines TRBV30 with TRBJ1-1; TRBD1 is a possible D gene (5 bases). Germline-derived CDR1 and CDR2 are GTSNPN and SVGIG (reference sequence). CDR3 length equals 14 residues. V shed 1 base and J shed 0 bases, with 9 bases lying between them. The CDR3 DNA sequence: TGTGCCTGGAGTGACAGGCCTGTGAACACTGAAGCTTTCTTT. This translates into CAWSDRPVNTEAFF.

The genes are TRBV5-4 and TRBJ2-3, with D possibly being TRBD1 (6 bases). Trimming removed 5 bases from V and 0 bases from J, with 10 bases in between. The CDR3 runs to 14 residues. Germline values: CDR1 SGHNT, CDR2 YYREEE (reference sequence). CDR3 sequence reads: CASRGGISTDTQYF. CDR3 DNA sequence: TGTGCCAGCAGAGGGGGAATAAGCACAGATACGCAGTATTTT.

This clone was seen once. This chain joins TRBV7-2 and TRBJ2-2; D gene unclear. The length of the CDR3 is 14 residues. Between the trimmed V and J ends, which lost 1 base and 4 bases, there was a span of 7 bases. Per germline, CDR1 SGHTA and CDR2 FQGNSA. CDR3 amino acids: CASSLVRLTGELFF. The CDR3 nucleotides read TGTGCCAGCAGCTTAGTGCGACTCACCGGGGAGCTGTTTTTT. The whole variable domain, remainder taken from reference TRBV7-2 and TRBJ2-2, is GAGVSQSPSNKVTEKGKDVELRCDPISGHTALYWYRQSLGQGLEFLIYFQGNSAPDKSGLPSDRFSAERTGGSVSTLTIQRTQQEDSAVYLCASSLVRLTGELFFGEGSRLTVL.

The CDR3 nucleotides are TGTGCCAGCAGCCAACAGGGCCGAATTGGAAACACCATATATTTT. Its translation is CASSQQGRIGNTIYF. The chain links TRBV5-6 to TRBJ1-3, with D maybe TRBD1 (6 bases). This CDR3 spans 15 amino acids. Trimming stripped 4 bases from V and 3 bases from J, with 14 bases between. Per the germline V gene, CDR1 is SGHDT and CDR2 is YYEEEE.